This passage covers 21 T cell receptor beta chains from one sample sequenced in a study of T cell repertoires in cytomegalovirus infection. TCRdb called the reads again in MiXCR, with one record for every CDR3 protein. The sample includes some 680,000 distinct CDR3 sequences, less than 40% of them seen just once. Sequencing input: PBMCs. These receptors were taken from a human donor in good health (CMV status not recorded). Some clones in this sample may be carry-over from other donors' samples.

V usage is TRBV5-5 and J usage is TRBJ2-2; D gene uncertain. The V gene lost 1 base and the J gene lost 0 bases, with 16 bases spanning the gap. This CDR3 comprises 18 residues. Germline values: CDR1 SGHKS, CDR2 YYEKEE (reference sequence). CDR3 bases: TGTGCCAGCAGCTTGAGAACAGCCCAGTTCGCGAACACCGGGGAGCTGTTTTTT. This codes for CASSLRTAQFANTGELFF.

V usage is TRBV12-3 or TRBV12-4 and J usage is TRBJ2-6; tentatively, D is TRBD1 or TRBD2 (5 bases each). V dropped 6 bases and J dropped 17 bases, with 20 bases sitting between them. The CDR3 is 13 residues long. The CDR3 reads CASRPGPHNAMTF. The DNA for the CDR3 is TGTGCCAGCAGGCCGGGACCTCATAATGCCATGACTTTC.

This clonotype has just a few counts. The chain recombines TRBV20-1 with TRBJ2-7; TRBD1 matches at 12 bases. Germline V gives CDR1 DFQATT, CDR2 SNEGSKA (reference sequence). CDR3 length equals 13 residues. Trimming removed 6 bases from V and 5 bases from J; junction bases left unmatched: 5. The chain's CDR3 is CSATGTGGHEQYF. CDR3 bases: TGCAGTGCGACAGGGACAGGGGGCCACGAGCAGTACTTC.

The rearrangement uses TRBV19 and TRBJ1-6; TRBD1 matches 8 bases. V lost 6 bases, J lost 11 bases, and 9 bases stayed unmatched. The CDR3 runs 14 residues. Germline values: CDR1 LNHDA, CDR2 SQIVND (reference sequence). The CDR3 here is CASSPLGQGAPLHF. The CDR3 coding sequence is TGTGCCAGTAGCCCCTTAGGACAGGGAGCACCCCTCCACTTT.

This clonotype was seen a handful of times. The chain couples TRBV10-3 to TRBJ1-2; D is possibly TRBD1 (6 bases). Germline assignment: CDR1 ENHRY and CDR2 SYGVKD. Trimming removed 4 bases from V and 4 bases from J, with 16 bases in between. The CDR3 consists of 15 residues. Here the CDR3 reads CAISASGAGSYGYTF. The CDR3 DNA is TGTGCCATCAGTGCCTCAGGGGCGGGGAGCTATGGCTACACCTTC.

The CDR3: CSVDPGQVAFF. CDR3 nucleotides: TGCAGCGTTGACCCGGGACAGGTAGCTTTCTTT. J is TRBJ1-1 and V is TRBV29-1, with 8 nucleotides matching TRBD1. Germline V lookup: CDR1 SQVTM, CDR2 ANQGSEA. With 3 bases clipped from V and 10 bases from J, the junction kept 4 bases outside the gene matches. The CDR3 contains 11 residues.

This chain joins TRBV20-1 and TRBJ2-7, with a weak D call TRBD2 (5 bases). The CDR3 spans 13 residues. The germline V gene encodes CDR1 DFQATT and CDR2 SNEGSKA (reference sequence). V was shortened by 7 bases and J by 1 base, with 14 bases between the two germline ends. The CDR3 sequence: CSDLGLNSYEQYF. CDR3 coding DNA: TGCAGTGACCTTGGACTCAATTCCTACGAGCAGTACTTC.

V usage is TRBV29-1 and J usage is TRBJ2-3; 14 bases map to TRBD2. This CDR3 is 17 amino acids long. The germline V gene has CDR1 SQVTM and CDR2 ANQGSEA. Germline trimming cut 4 bases from V and 4 bases from J; bases unmatched to any gene: 10. CDR3 nucleotide sequence: TGCAGCGTTGGGGGGGGGACTAGCGGGAGTATCGCAGATACGCAGTATTTT. Its translation is CSVGGGTSGSIADTQYF.

Concerning this clonotype itself: Compared with germline, one end of the junction differs, possibly owing to a read error. The V call is TRBV14, the J call TRBJ1-2; no clear D. The CDR3 is 12 amino acids. Germline CDR1 SGHDN, CDR2 FVKESK. The chain's CDR3 is CASSQDIRGYTF. DNA of the CDR3: TGTGCAAGCAGCCAAGATATCCGGGGCTACACCTTC.

Here the CDR3 DNA reads TGTGCCAGCAGCCTTCCGTTGAGCGGGGGGGGAGGGGCCCAGTACTTC. It codes for CASSLPLSGGGGAQYF. V usage is TRBV7-2 and J usage is TRBJ2-5, with TRBD2 identical over 10 bases. CDR1 is SGHTA and CDR2 is FQGNSA in the germline V gene. This CDR3 is 16 amino acids long. J lost 9 bases, V lost 5 bases, and 15 bases had no gene match.

The genes are TRBV20-1 and TRBJ1-6; the D gene is possibly TRBD1 (6 bases). V was trimmed by 2 bases and J by 4 bases, leaving 15 bases between them. The length of the CDR3 is 16 residues. The germline V gene has CDR1 DFQATT and CDR2 SNEGSKA (reference sequence). CDR3: CSARYPGHLYNSPLHF. In DNA, the CDR3 is TGCAGTGCTAGATATCCGGGACACCTTTATAATTCACCCCTCCACTTT.

Regarding this clonotype: A much bigger clone sits one base away, suggesting this may be a read error. The rearrangement joins TRBV28 to TRBJ2-7, with 10 bases lining up with TRBD2. In germline, CDR1 is MDHEN, CDR2 SYDVKM. The CDR3 covers 15 residues. This CDR3 is CASNPSGSWSYEKYF. CDR3 DNA: TGTGCCAGCAATCCTAGCGGGAGTTGGTCCTACGAGAAGTACTTC.

CDR3 amino acids: CASSFEPDREGNQPQHF. In DNA form, the CDR3 reads TGTGCCAGCAGCTTCGAGCCCGACAGGGAGGGAAATCAGCCCCAGCATTTT. The chain is built from TRBV7-6 and TRBJ1-5; 7 bases align to TRBD1. The CDR3 has 17 amino acids. Per the germline V gene, CDR1 is SGHVS and CDR2 is FNYEAQ. Trimming took 3 bases from V and 4 from J; bases not matched to a gene: 12.

This chain links TRBV28 with TRBJ1-3; D gene ambiguous. V was shortened by 7 bases and J by 0 bases, with 19 bases between the two germline ends. Germline V gene sequence: CDR1 MDHEN, CDR2 SYDVKM. CDR3 length equals 17 residues. CDR3 protein: CASTTFGSVFSGNTIYF. The CDR3 DNA is TGTGCCAGCACAACCTTTGGGAGCGTCTTCTCTGGAAACACCATATATTTT.

The gene calls are TRBV28 and TRBJ2-5; D is undetermined. The germline V gene has CDR1 MDHEN and CDR2 SYDVKM. CDR3 length: 14 residues. Trimming pared 6 bases from V and 4 bases from J, leaving 15 bases between. The CDR3 reads CASRSDGERETQYF. The CDR3 DNA sequence: TGTGCCAGCAGATCCGACGGCGAACGAGAGACCCAGTACTTC.

The chain links TRBV18 to TRBJ2-2; D remains ambiguous. The CDR3 length is 14 residues. V lost 3 bases and J lost 5, with 10 bases in between. CDR1 is KGHSH and CDR2 is LQKENI in the germline V gene. The CDR3 protein is CASSPDTPTGELFF. The CDR3 DNA reads as TGTGCCAGCTCACCTGATACACCGACCGGGGAGCTGTTTTTT.

This chain joins TRBV12-3 or TRBV12-4 and TRBJ2-3; D call uncertain. The V gene lost 5 bases and the J gene lost 2 bases, with 8 bases spanning the gap. The CDR3 extends over 13 amino acids. The CDR3 DNA is TGTGCCAGCAGTAAGATAATCACAGATACGCAGTATTTT. Residues: CASSKIITDTQYF.

This clonotype has ten or more counts. This chain joins TRBV7-3 and TRBJ2-5, with D tentatively TRBD1 (5 bases). The germline CDR1 and CDR2 sequences are SGHTA and FQGTGA. V lost 0 bases and J lost 4, with 6 bases in between. The CDR3 spans 13 residues. The CDR3 sequence is CASSLTGPETQYF. The CDR3 DNA sequence: TGTGCCAGCAGCTTAACGGGGCCAGAGACCCAGTACTTC.

This rearrangement joins TRBV28 to TRBJ2-3, with D perhaps TRBD1 or TRBD2 (5 bases each). V was shortened by 3 bases and J by 5 bases, with 12 bases between the two germline ends. The germline CDR1 and CDR2 sequences are MDHEN and SYDVKM. This CDR3 has 14 residues. The CDR3 coding sequence is TGTGCCAGCAGTTTGGGGGTCTCGGTAGATACGCAGTATTTT. It encodes CASSLGVSVDTQYF.

This clonotype was seen a few times. The chain is built from TRBV7-9 and TRBJ2-7, with D perhaps matching TRBD1 (6 bases). V was shortened by 3 bases and J by 2 bases, with 17 bases between the two germline ends. Germline CDR1 is SEHNR and CDR2 is FQNEAQ (reference sequence). The CDR3 covers 16 residues. The CDR3 coding sequence is TGTGCCAGCAGCTTCGGACAGAACCTTCTCACCTACGAGCAGTACTTC. It codes for CASSFGQNLLTYEQYF.

This clonotype was observed a handful of times. This chain connects TRBV6-8 to TRBJ1-2, with D perhaps TRBD1 (5 bases). Germline V CDR1 and CDR2: MNHGY, SAAAGT. This CDR3 region has 16 residues. The V end was cut by 0 bases, the J end by 3 bases, with 14 bases between. The DNA for the CDR3 is TGTGCCAGCAGTTACTCCGTCATGGGGGGACACTATGGCTACACCTTC. It specifies CASSYSVMGGHYGYTF.